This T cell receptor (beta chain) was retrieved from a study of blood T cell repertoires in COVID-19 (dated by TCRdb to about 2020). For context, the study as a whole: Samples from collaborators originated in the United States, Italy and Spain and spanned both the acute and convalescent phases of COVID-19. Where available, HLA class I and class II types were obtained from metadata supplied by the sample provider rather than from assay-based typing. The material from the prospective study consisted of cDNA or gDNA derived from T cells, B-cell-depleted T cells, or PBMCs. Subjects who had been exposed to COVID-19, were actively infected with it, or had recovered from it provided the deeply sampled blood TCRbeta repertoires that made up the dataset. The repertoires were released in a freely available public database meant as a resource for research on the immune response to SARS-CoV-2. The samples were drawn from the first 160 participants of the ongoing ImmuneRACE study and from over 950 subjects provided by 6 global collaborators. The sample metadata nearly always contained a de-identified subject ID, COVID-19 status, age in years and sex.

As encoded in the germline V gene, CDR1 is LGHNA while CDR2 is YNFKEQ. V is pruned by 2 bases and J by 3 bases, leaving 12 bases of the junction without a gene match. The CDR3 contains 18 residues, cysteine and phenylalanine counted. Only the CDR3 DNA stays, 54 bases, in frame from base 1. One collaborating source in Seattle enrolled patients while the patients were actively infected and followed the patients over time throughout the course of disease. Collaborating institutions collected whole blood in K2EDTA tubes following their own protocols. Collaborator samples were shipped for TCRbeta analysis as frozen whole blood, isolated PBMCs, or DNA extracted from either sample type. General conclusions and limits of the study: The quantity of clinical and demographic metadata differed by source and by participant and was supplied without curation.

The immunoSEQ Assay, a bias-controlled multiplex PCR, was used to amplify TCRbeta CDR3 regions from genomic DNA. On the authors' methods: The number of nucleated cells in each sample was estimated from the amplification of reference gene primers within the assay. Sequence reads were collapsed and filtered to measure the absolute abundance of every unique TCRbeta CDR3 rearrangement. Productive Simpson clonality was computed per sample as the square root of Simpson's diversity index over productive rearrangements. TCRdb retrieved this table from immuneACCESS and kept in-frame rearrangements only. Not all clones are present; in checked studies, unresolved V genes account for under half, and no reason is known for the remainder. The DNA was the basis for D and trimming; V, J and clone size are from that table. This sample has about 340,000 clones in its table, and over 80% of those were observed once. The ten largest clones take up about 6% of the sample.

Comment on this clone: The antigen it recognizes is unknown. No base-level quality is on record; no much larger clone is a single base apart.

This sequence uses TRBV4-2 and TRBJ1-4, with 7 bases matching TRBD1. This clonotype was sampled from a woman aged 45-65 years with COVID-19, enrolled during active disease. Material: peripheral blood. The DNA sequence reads TGTGCCAGCAGCCAAAGGACAACGGCGACAGGGTCTAATGAAAAACTGTTTTTT. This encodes CASSQRTTATGSNEKLFF.